The 3 T cell receptor beta chains below were found in one sample sequenced in a study of Ad26.COV2.S vaccination and SARS-CoV-2 variants. The protocol was immunoSEQ multiplex PCR, while the TCRdb copy is restricted to in-frame clones and leaves out a portion. The data show some 410,000 clones, 92% seen once. Treatment of the sample: roughly 19 received Ad26.COV2.S at low or high dose, single or two shots; 5 received placebo; per-sample allocation not given. Sample collection was performed on day 63 after the first vaccine or placebo injection. The sample in question was peripheral blood, obtained in a trial of Ad26.COV2.S vaccine versus placebo. The origin of the receptors is a person aged 18 to 65 who received the Ad26.COV2.S COVID-19 vaccine or a placebo.

This clone was detected a few times. This rearrangement joins TRBV2 to TRBJ1-5; no clear D gene. CDR3 length: 14 residues. V was trimmed by 6 bases and J by 0 bases, leaving 9 bases between them. CDR1 is SNHLY and CDR2 is FYNNEI in the germline V gene. DNA of the CDR3: TGTGCCAGCAGCCAGGCGTATAGCAATCAGCCCCAGCATTTT. As protein: CASSQAYSNQPQHF.

This chain joins TRBV6-5 and TRBJ2-7; the D call may be TRBD1 or TRBD2 (5 bases each). Germline assignment: CDR1 MNHEY and CDR2 SVGAGI. The CDR3 totals 13 residues. The V end lost 5 bases, the J end lost 7 bases, and 15 bases lay between the germline ends. The CDR3 region has the DNA TGTGCCAGCAGTACCACGGGACCGCCGGAGCAGTACTTC. Protein sequence: CASSTTGPPEQYF.

This clone was counted a single time. The V gene is TRBV12-3 or TRBV12-4, the J gene TRBJ1-1, with D uncertain. Trimming stripped 1 base from V and 1 base from J, with 4 bases between. CDR3 length: 13 residues. The CDR3 sequence: CASSLVQNTEAFF. CDR3 nucleotide sequence: TGTGCCAGCAGTTTAGTACAGAACACTGAAGCTTTCTTT.